The 28 T cell receptor beta chains in this list originate from one sample, sequenced in a study of T cell repertoires in aging, cancer and after chemotherapy (dated by TCRdb to the late 2010s). For sequencing, an Illumina MiSeq was employed. Multiplex touch-down PCR with a mixed TRB-A/B primer pool was used to amplify rearranged TRB sequences covering the V, D and J segments. The public reads were reanalyzed by TCRdb: fastp trimming at Q25, MiXCR alignment, in-frame beta chains only. All rows with the same CDR3 protein become a single entry with the most common DNA and genes. Present in this sample are more than 9,000 distinct CDR3 sequences, more than 25% of which were seen just once. The top ten constitute 3.2% of the sample. Genomic DNA extracted from peripheral blood, rather than sorted cells or RNA, was used as the source for amplification of TCR beta rearrangements. Sequencing input: blood. The receptor set was obtained from a human donor in good health.

V usage is TRBV30 and J usage is TRBJ2-7; 8 bases are shared with TRBD1. With 3 bases clipped from V and 5 bases from J, the junction kept 6 bases outside the gene matches. CDR1 is GTSNPN and CDR2 is SVGIG in the germline V gene (reference sequence). This CDR3 comprises 13 residues. In DNA, the CDR3 is TGTGCCTGGAGCCTATGGACAGGGAACGAGCAGTACTTC. Translating gives CAWSLWTGNEQYF. Full variable domain (remainder filled in from reference TRBV30 and TRBJ2-7): SQTIHQWPATLVQPVGSPLSLECTVEGTSNPNLYWYRQAAGRGLQLLFYSVGIGQISSEVPQNLSASRPQDRQFILSSKKLLLSDSGFYLCAWSLWTGNEQYFGPGTRLTVT.

This clonotype was counted only a few times. This rearrangement joins TRBV6-1 to TRBJ1-1; a possible D gene is TRBD1 (6 bases). Trimming pared 6 bases from V and 5 bases from J, leaving 16 bases between. CDR3 length: 14 amino acids. The germline V gene encodes CDR1 MNHNS and CDR2 SASEGT. Written as DNA, the CDR3 is TGTGCCAGCAGGGGACAAGGACGGTTTACTGAAGCTTTCTTT. Protein: CASRGQGRFTEAFF.

This sequence joins TRBV5-4 and TRBJ2-1; TRBD1 matches at 7 bases. In germline, CDR1 is SGHNT, CDR2 YYREEE (reference sequence). This CDR3 region has 14 residues. Trimming cost V 3 bases and J 5 bases; bases outside gene matches: 5. The CDR3 reads CASSSRDRNNEQFF. The CDR3 DNA follows: TGTGCCAGCAGCTCCCGGGACAGAAACAATGAGCAGTTCTTC.

This clonotype was observed a few times. The gene calls are TRBV19 and TRBJ2-7, with D tentatively TRBD1 or TRBD2 (5 bases each). Germline loops: CDR1 LNHDA, CDR2 SQIVND (reference sequence). V lost 5 bases to trimming and J lost 0 bases, with 14 bases between them. The CDR3 has 15 residues. In DNA, the CDR3 is TGTGCCAGTAGTTCTAAGGGACGGAGCTCCTACGAGCAGTACTTC. It yields the protein CASSSKGRSSYEQYF.

The chain uses TRBV6-5 and TRBJ1-1, with D unresolved. V was trimmed by 2 bases and J by 7 bases, leaving 5 bases between them. This CDR3 comprises 11 residues. Germline values: CDR1 MNHEY, CDR2 SVGAGI. CDR3 nucleotide sequence: TGTGCCAGCAGTTACGCGAGTGAAGCTTTCTTT. Translated: CASSYASEAFF.

The genes are TRBV11-3 and TRBJ2-1; no reliable D call. The CDR3 loop spans 14 amino acids. Deletions cut 7 bases from V and 0 bases from J, with 10 bases between. The germline CDR1 and CDR2 sequences are SGHNT and YENEEA. The CDR3 here is CASKPRLSYNEQFF. The CDR3 DNA follows: TGTGCCAGCAAACCGCGCCTCTCCTACAATGAGCAGTTCTTC.

The CDR3 sequence: CASSIGQLTLAGGYTF. The DNA for the CDR3 is TGTGCCAGTAGTATCGGACAGCTTACTTTAGCGGGGGGCTACACCTTC. The rearrangement links TRBV19 to TRBJ1-2; perhaps TRBD1 as D (6 bases). This CDR3 region has 16 residues. Germline CDR1 reads LNHDA; CDR2 reads SQIVND (reference sequence). The V gene lost 3 bases and the J gene lost 8 bases, with 22 bases spanning the gap. The full variable domain, with the rest looked up from reference TRBV19 and TRBJ1-2, is DGGITQSPKYLFRKEGQNVTLSCEQNLNHDAMYWYRQDPGQGLRLIYYSQIVNDFQKGDIAEGYSVSREKKESFPLTVTSAQKNPTAFYLCASSIGQLTLAGGYTFGSGTRLTVV.

The rearrangement links TRBV20-1 to TRBJ2-7; D may correspond to TRBD1 or TRBD2 (5 bases each). Germline CDR1 reads DFQATT; CDR2 reads SNEGSKA (reference sequence). Trimming left V 0 bases short and J 2 bases short, with 11 bases between. This CDR3 contains 14 residues. CDR3 sequence reads: CSARDRGETYEQYF. The CDR3 DNA follows: TGCAGTGCTAGAGATCGAGGGGAAACCTACGAGCAGTACTTC.

The chain has TRBV19 and TRBJ2-1; 14 nucleotides line up with TRBD2. With 5 bases clipped from V and 6 bases from J, the junction kept 18 bases outside the gene matches. The CDR3 runs to 20 residues. Germline loops: CDR1 LNHDA, CDR2 SQIVND (reference sequence). CDR3 bases: TGTGCCAGTAGTCCGGATCCTGGACTAGCGGGAGGTGTTACGCGCAATGAGCAGTTCTTC. This sequence encodes CASSPDPGLAGGVTRNEQFF.

This clonotype rates as medium-sized. The chain joins TRBV12-3 or TRBV12-4 to TRBJ2-5, with TRBD1 identical over 9 bases. Germline trimming cut 3 bases from V and 9 bases from J; bases unmatched to any gene: 11. There are 15 residues in the CDR3. The CDR3, as DNA: TGTGCCAGCAGTTTGGGGACAGGGCTCGCCCGGGCCCAGTACTTC. Protein sequence: CASSLGTGLARAQYF.

This chain connects TRBV10-3 to TRBJ2-7, with a possible D match to TRBD2 (6 bases). Per germline, CDR1 ENHRY and CDR2 SYGVKD. V lost 0 bases and J lost 6, with 9 bases in between. The CDR3 length is 13 residues. CDR3 protein: CAISESTGGEQYF. CDR3 bases: TGTGCCATCAGTGAGTCGACCGGGGGCGAGCAGTACTTC.

By share, this clonotype ranks as medium-sized (0.01 to 0.1%). The V gene is TRBV19, the J gene TRBJ2-3; 10 bases align to TRBD1. CDR3 length: 14 amino acids. Germline V lookup: CDR1 LNHDA, CDR2 SQIVND (reference sequence). The trim removed 1 base at V and 5 bases at J, leaving 0 bases unmatched. The CDR3 DNA follows: TGTGCCAGTAGTATAGGGACAGGGGGAGATACGCAGTATTTT. Amino acid sequence: CASSIGTGGDTQYF.

The J gene is TRBJ1-2, the V gene TRBV6-5; no clear D. V lost 3 bases and J 2 bases, leaving 4 bases between the germline ends. The CDR3 loop spans 12 amino acids. CDR1 MNHEY and CDR2 SVGAGI come from the germline V gene. In nucleotides, the CDR3 is TGTGCCAGCAGTTATGCCAACTATGGCTACACCTTC. Residues: CASSYANYGYTF.

This chain links TRBV15 with TRBJ2-3; the D gene could be TRBD1 or TRBD2 (6 bases each). This CDR3 has 16 residues. Deletions cut 2 bases from V and 0 bases from J, with 12 bases between. Looked up from germline, CDR1 is LNHNV and CDR2 is YYDKDF (reference sequence). CDR3: CATSRRGEASTDTQYF. Written as DNA, the CDR3 is TGTGCCACCAGCAGAAGGGGGGAAGCCAGCACAGATACGCAGTATTTT.

The V call is TRBV5-6, the J call TRBJ2-7; D is unresolved. The CDR3 consists of 14 residues. V was trimmed by 0 bases and J by 2 bases, leaving 9 bases between them. CDR1 SGHDT and CDR2 YYEEEE come from the germline V gene. The CDR3 reads CASSLGRPAYEQYF. In DNA form, the CDR3 reads TGTGCCAGCAGCTTGGGCAGGCCAGCCTACGAGCAGTACTTC.

Points on this clonotype: A read error may be the cause here, since a much bigger clone is one base away. The chain couples TRBV11-1 to TRBJ2-7; 7 bases are shared with TRBD2. V trimming: 6 bases; J trimming: 2 bases; junction bases outside the gene matches: 1. Germline-derived CDR1 and CDR2 are SGHAT and FQDESV (reference sequence). This CDR3 region has 12 residues. CDR3: CASRAGTYEQYF. Written as DNA, the CDR3 is TGTGCCAGCAGAGCGGGGACCTACGAGCAGTACTTC.

In DNA, the CDR3 is TGTGCCAGCAGCCCAATCGCCCCGATAGACAATGAGCAGTTCTTC. Protein sequence: CASSPIAPIDNEQFF. The chain couples TRBV7-6 to TRBJ2-1, with D uncertain. The germline V and J ends were trimmed by 5 bases and 5 bases, with 16 bases remaining between them. This CDR3 has 15 residues. Germline lookup yields CDR1 SGHVS and CDR2 FNYEAQ.

This clonotype was recorded a few times. V gene TRBV11-3 combines with J gene TRBJ1-1, with D unresolved. Per the germline V gene, CDR1 is SGHNT and CDR2 is YENEEA. CDR3 length: 13 residues. The V and J ends lost 4 bases and 4 bases respectively, with 10 bases between them. The CDR3 nucleotides read TGTGCCAGCAGCTCGCGCCGGGCCACTGAAGCTTTCTTT. Amino acid sequence: CASSSRRATEAFF. The full variable domain, completed using reference TRBV11-3 and TRBJ1-1, is EAGVVQSPRYKIIEKKQPVAFWCNPISGHNTLYWYLQNLGQGPELLIRYENEEAVDDSQLPKDRFSAERLKGVDSTLKIQPAELGDSAVYLCASSSRRATEAFFGQGTRLTVV.

The J gene is TRBJ1-1, the V gene TRBV5-5, with 8 bases that match TRBD1. This CDR3 contains 14 residues. The trim removed 3 bases at V and 7 bases at J, leaving 8 bases unmatched. Germline V CDR1 and CDR2: SGHKS, YYEKEE (reference sequence). CDR3 coding DNA: TGTGCCAGCAGCTGGGGGACAGGTTTAATTGAAGCTTTCTTT. It specifies CASSWGTGLIEAFF.

This clonotype has more than one count but fewer than ten. The rearrangement links TRBV27 to TRBJ1-2; 10 positions agree with TRBD1. In germline, CDR1 is MNHEY, CDR2 SMNVEV (reference sequence). This CDR3 comprises 18 residues. V was clipped by 6 bases and J by 1 base; unmatched bases: 14. The CDR3 DNA reads TGTGCCAGCAGCCCAGCCGGGACAGGGGAACTTCTTAACTATGGCTACACCTTC. Encoded protein: CASSPAGTGELLNYGYTF.

In DNA form, the CDR3 reads TGTGCCAGCAGCCACAGGACAGGGGGCACAGATACGCAGTATTTT. Protein: CASSHRTGGTDTQYF. The genes are TRBV7-3 and TRBJ2-3, with 9 bases lining up with TRBD1. The CDR3 loop spans 15 amino acids. The junction had 4 bases not matched to a gene; V was cut back by 5 bases and J by 1 base. CDR1 and CDR2 (germline): SGHTA, FQGTGA.

V usage is TRBV28 and J usage is TRBJ2-1; D not resolved. Deletions cut 6 bases from V and 0 bases from J, with 12 bases between. Germline V gene sequence: CDR1 MDHEN, CDR2 SYDVKM. The CDR3 extends over 15 amino acids. As DNA, the CDR3 is TGTGCCAGCAGGGACGACCAGAGCTCCTACAATGAGCAGTTCTTC. Its protein is CASRDDQSSYNEQFF.

The gene calls are TRBV28 and TRBJ1-6; D is unclear. V was clipped by 7 bases and J by 10 bases, with 17 bases between them. This CDR3 contains 14 residues. The germline CDR1 and CDR2 sequences are MDHEN and SYDVKM. The CDR3 loop is CASTIGRLGSPLHF. DNA for the CDR3: TGTGCCAGCACCATCGGTCGTCTAGGGTCACCCCTCCACTTT.

The V call is TRBV11-3, the J call TRBJ1-1; possible D gene TRBD1, 5 bases. Germline CDR1 reads SGHNT; CDR2 reads YENEEA. CDR3 size: 14 residues. The V end lost 5 bases, the J end lost 0 bases, and 10 bases lay between the germline ends. As DNA, the CDR3 is TGTGCCAGCAGCCCCCGGGGGATGAACACTGAAGCTTTCTTT. Amino acids: CASSPRGMNTEAFF.

The chain links TRBV12-3 or TRBV12-4 to TRBJ2-2; the match to TRBD2 covers 8 bases. The CDR3 covers 19 residues. After removal of 6 bases from V and 2 bases from J, the junction contained 17 bases not matched to a gene. CDR3 residues: CASSRWLAGYSANTGELFF. In DNA form, the CDR3 reads TGTGCCAGCAGCCGGTGGCTAGCGGGTTATAGCGCTAACACCGGGGAGCTGTTTTTT.

V and J are TRBV12-3 or TRBV12-4 and TRBJ1-1; 9 positions agree with TRBD1. The V segment lost 6 bases and the J segment 3 bases; nucleotides outside the gene matches: 8. This CDR3 spans 15 amino acids. CDR3 bases: TGTGCCAGCAGCTTAAGGGGGACAGGGCACACTGAAGCTTTCTTT. Amino acid sequence: CASSLRGTGHTEAFF.

CDR3 sequence (DNA): TGCGCCAGCAGCTTGGGGCCCGGTGGAAACACCATATATTTT. Amino acids: CASSLGPGGNTIYF. V gene TRBV5-1 combines with J gene TRBJ1-3; the D is unclear. Germline loops: CDR1 SGHRS, CDR2 YFSETQ. This CDR3 spans 14 amino acids. The V gene lost 0 bases and the J gene lost 3 bases, with 7 bases spanning the gap.

The chain carries TRBV6-5 and TRBJ2-1; 7 nucleotides align to TRBD1. The CDR3 covers 18 residues. Per germline, CDR1 MNHEY and CDR2 SVGAGI. Trimming removed 1 base from V and 8 bases from J; junction bases left unmatched: 17. The CDR3: CASSYYWPTGDTLHEQFF. CDR3 sequence (DNA): TGTGCCAGCAGTTACTATTGGCCCACAGGGGATACTTTGCATGAGCAGTTCTTC.